This T cell receptor (beta chain) was retrieved from a study of shared clonotypes between healthy human individuals. Overall study context: The cohort comprised a couple of women and a few men. Their ages spanned 18 to 49 years.

CD45RA-negative memory and CD45RA+ naive subsets were split from the CD4+ cells. Method: immunoSEQ multiplex PCR; TCRdb's copy keeps in-frame clones and lacks some. The data hold hundreds of thousands of clones, with around three quarters observed a single time. The sample taken for sequencing was memory CD4+ T cells sorted from blood. Subset given: CD45RA-negative fraction. This TCR derives from a woman in her twenties or thirties in good health.

Here the CDR3 DNA reads TGTGCCAGCAGTGCCATAGCGGGTTCAACCACAGATACGCAGTATTTT. Translated: CASSAIAGSTTDTQYF. V usage is TRBV25-1 and J usage is TRBJ2-3, with 7 bases matching TRBD2. Trimming removed 4 bases from V and 2 bases from J; junction bases left unmatched: 9. Germline V lookup: CDR1 MGHDK, CDR2 SYGVNS. The CDR3 spans 16 residues.